Detailed here is one T cell receptor beta chain. The data belong to a study of blood T cell repertoires in COVID-19. The germline CDR1 and CDR2 sequences are MDHEN and SYDVKM. The CDR3 has 17 amino acids. After removal of 7 bases from V and 3 bases from J, the junction contained 15 bases not matched to a gene. The repertoire was sequenced with immunoSEQ multiplex PCR; TCRdb's copy has only in-frame clones and lacks some. The table has 150,000 to 200,000 clones, around 90% seen once. What was sequenced was peripheral blood. This clonotype was sampled from a man aged 50 or older with acute or convalescent COVID-19. J is TRBJ2-3 and V is TRBV28; 8 bases map to TRBD2. The CDR3 is CASTTLGLAKGTDTQYF. CDR3 nucleotide sequence: TGTGCCAGCACCACACTCGGACTAGCTAAGGGGACAGATACGCAGTATTTT.